This T cell receptor (beta chain) was profiled in a study of post-analysis software for immune sequencing data. Whole-study findings and limits: Compared with controls, patients had more of 4 to 6 TRBV segments, including TRBV5-6, TRBV5-1 and TRBV20-1.

Prepared libraries of TCR beta cDNA carried unique molecular identifiers. Researchers reported 400,000 to 550,000 cDNA molecules coming from around 1 to 10 million T cells. TCRdb called the PCR reads again in MiXCR, with one record for every CDR3 protein. The sample lists under 200,000 distinct CDR3 sequences, 25% to 35% seen once, with 3% to 4% in the top ten. Worth noting for this clonotype: Its antigen is not known.

The CDR3 is 15 amino acids. Germline-derived CDR1 and CDR2 are SNHLY and FYNNEI. V was shortened by 4 bases and J by 1 base, with 12 bases between the two germline ends. Sequences were obtained from blood. This receptor was identified in a girl aged 2 to 17 with multiple sclerosis. The gene calls are TRBV2 and TRBJ2-3; D unresolved. DNA for the CDR3: TGTGCCAGCAGTGCGCAGATGGCCCGCACAGATACGCAGTATTTT. This codes for CASSAQMARTDTQYF.